The clone carrying this TCR beta chain was seen more than once but under ten times. No antigen is known for it. The record originates from a study of T cell repertoires in cytomegalovirus infection. Study conclusions and caveats: Dominant in the ex vivo response were TCR beta clonotypes restricted by HLA-C and specific for CMV.

Via MiXCR, TCRdb re-called the reads, giving one row per CDR3 protein. This sample has 150,000 to 200,000 distinct CDR3 sequences, with roughly 28% found just once. V trimming: 1 base; J trimming: 2 bases; junction bases outside the gene matches: 14. Germline loops: CDR1 MGHRA, CDR2 YSYEKL. The CDR3 sequence is 19 residues long. J is TRBJ2-3 and V is TRBV4-1; 8 positions match TRBD1. Sequenced: PBMCs. The receptor's source is a human donor in good health (CMV status not recorded). Some clones in this sample may be carry-over from other donors' samples. Here the CDR3 reads CASSQGQPPGTGYTDTQYF. The CDR3 region has the DNA TGCGCCAGCAGCCAAGGGCAACCCCCCGGGACAGGTTACACAGATACGCAGTATTTT.